The 21 T cell receptor beta chains reported below all come from one sample, sequenced in a study of OX40 agonist ivuxolimab in advanced cancers. TCRdb keeps only in-frame clones here, not all; method: immunoSEQ multiplex PCR. The data contain approximately 82,000 clones, around 89% of them seen just once; the ten biggest clones take up about 9%. Specimen: CD4+ or CD8+ T cells sorted from blood, collected in a trial of the OX40 agonist ivuxolimab. Every receptor here comes from an adult with an advanced solid tumor such as melanoma, head and neck, liver or kidney cancer.

This rearrangement joins TRBV7-8 to TRBJ2-7, with D unclear. Trimming left V 1 base short and J 4 bases short, with 8 bases between. The germline V gene has CDR1 SGHVS and CDR2 FQNEAQ. The CDR3 loop spans 13 amino acids. CDR3 loop: CASSLGQLYEQYF. DNA for the CDR3: TGTGCCAGCAGCTTAGGGCAGTTATACGAGCAGTACTTC.

The V call is TRBV6-6, the J call TRBJ1-2, with TRBD1 identical over 7 bases. Germline lookup yields CDR1 MNHNY and CDR2 SVGAGI (reference sequence). V was clipped by 6 bases and J by 4 bases; unmatched bases: 5. CDR3 length: 13 amino acids. The CDR3 nucleotides read TGTGCCAGCAGCCCGACAGGGCTCTATGGCTACACCTTC. This codes for CASSPTGLYGYTF.

This chain connects TRBV18 to TRBJ2-7, with a weak D call TRBD1 (6 bases). Germline CDR1 and CDR2: KGHSH and LQKENI. Between the trimmed V and J ends, which lost 0 bases and 7 bases, there was a span of 19 bases. CDR3 length: 16 residues. The CDR3 protein is CASSPPSSGERREQYF. The CDR3 region has the DNA TGTGCCAGCTCACCACCGAGCTCAGGGGAGAGGAGGGAGCAGTACTTC.

With regard to this clone: Relative to the germline gene, one junction end is altered; a read error may explain this. This sequence joins TRBV10-3 and TRBJ2-7; D is ambiguous. This CDR3 has 15 amino acids. The V gene's germline CDR1 is ENHRY and CDR2 SYGVKD. CDR3 amino acids: CASSYSILGFDEQYF. In DNA, the CDR3 is TGTGCCAGCAGTTACTCGATTCTGGGGTTCGACGAGCAGTACTTC.

This sequence joins TRBV6-5 and TRBJ2-7, with 11 bases that match TRBD1. Germline loops: CDR1 MNHEY, CDR2 SVGAGI. The CDR3 spans 14 residues. Trimming cost V 8 bases and J 3 bases; bases outside gene matches: 6. DNA for the CDR3: TGTGCCAGCGGTGCCGGGACAGGGGGCTACGAGCAGTACTTC. Protein: CASGAGTGGYEQYF.

The chain links TRBV18 to TRBJ2-3; D not resolved. The CDR3 length is 14 residues. Trimming cost V 0 bases and J 6 bases, with 10 bases left between them. CDR1 is KGHSH and CDR2 is LQKENI in the germline V gene. This CDR3 is CASSPPPATDTQYF. CDR3 bases: TGTGCCAGCTCACCACCGCCCGCAACGGATACGCAGTATTTT.

The V call is TRBV7-9, the J call TRBJ2-6, with D hard to call. From germline, CDR1 is SEHNR and CDR2 FQNEAQ (reference sequence). The V end was cut by 0 bases, the J end by 1 base, with 7 bases between. This CDR3 has 16 residues. The CDR3 DNA reads as TGTGCCAGCAGCTTAGCGTTAGGGTCTGGGGCCAACGTCCTGACTTTC. It codes for CASSLALGSGANVLTF. Based on the CDR3 plus reference TRBV7-9 and TRBJ2-6, the full variable domain is DTGVSQNPRHKITKRGQNVTFRCDPISEHNRLYWYRQTLGQGPEFLTYFQNEAQLEKSRLLSDRFSAERPKGSFSTLEIQRTEQGDSAMYLCASSLALGSGANVLTFGAGSRLTVL.

The chain employs TRBV11-3 and TRBJ2-7; TRBD1 matches 9 bases. V was clipped by 5 bases and J by 0 bases; unmatched bases: 5. The CDR3 length is 15 residues. Germline CDR1 SGHNT, CDR2 YENEEA. The CDR3 sequence is CASSTGQGSSYEQYF. CDR3 in DNA: TGTGCCAGCAGCACAGGACAGGGGAGCTCCTACGAGCAGTACTTC.

This chain joins TRBV10-2 and TRBJ2-3, with no clear D. V lost 3 bases and J 0 bases, leaving 16 bases between the germline ends. The CDR3 is 17 residues long. CDR1 is WSHSY and CDR2 is SAAADI in the germline V gene. This CDR3 is CASSDLLGWASTDTQYF. CDR3 in DNA: TGCGCCAGCAGTGACCTATTAGGATGGGCTAGCACAGATACGCAGTATTTT.

The chain has TRBV27 and TRBJ1-4; no clear D gene. Germline CDR1 is MNHEY and CDR2 is SMNVEV (reference sequence). This CDR3 has 13 amino acids. The V gene lost 5 bases and the J gene lost 0 bases, with 4 bases spanning the gap. The CDR3 nucleotides are TGTGCCAGCAGTGCCTCAACTAATGAAAAACTGTTTTTT. It encodes CASSASTNEKLFF.

This chain uses TRBV12-5 with TRBJ2-5, with 8 bases fitting TRBD2. Trimming removed 0 bases from V and 1 base from J; junction bases left unmatched: 7. The CDR3 totals 17 residues. Germline assignment: CDR1 LGHNT and CDR2 FRNRAP. The CDR3 coding sequence is TGTGCTAGTGGTTTGGTAATGTACGGGAGGGCCCAAGAGACCCAGTACTTC. It is translated as CASGLVMYGRAQETQYF.

This sequence joins TRBV5-6 and TRBJ2-3, with 10 positions matching TRBD2. Germline-derived CDR1 and CDR2 are SGHDT and YYEEEE. CDR3 length: 16 residues. With 0 bases clipped from V and 6 bases from J, the junction kept 7 bases outside the gene matches. DNA for the CDR3: TGTGCCAGCAGCTTGGCCGAAGCGGGGGGGCCGGATACGCAGTATTTT. It codes for CASSLAEAGGPDTQYF.

This chain links TRBV28 with TRBJ2-7; D might be TRBD2 (7 bases). Trimming removed 7 bases at V and 4 bases at J, with 20 bases between. Germline lookup yields CDR1 MDHEN and CDR2 SYDVKM. The CDR3 spans 15 residues. The CDR3 region is CASKRVGGRGYEQYF. CDR3 sequence (DNA): TGTGCCAGCAAAAGGGTCGGAGGGAGGGGGTACGAGCAGTACTTC.

The chain recombines TRBV5-4 with TRBJ2-7, with TRBD1 identical over 8 bases. The CDR3 is 14 amino acids. The J segment lost 3 bases and the V segment lost 4 bases, leaving 6 bases of the junction unmatched. Germline V gene sequence: CDR1 SGHNT, CDR2 YYREEE (reference sequence). CDR3 DNA: TGTGCCAGCAGCAGGGGACAGGCGGTCTACGAGCAGTACTTC. Protein product: CASSRGQAVYEQYF.

The genes are TRBV28 and TRBJ2-7; TRBD2 matches 9 bases. With 7 bases clipped from V and 3 bases from J, the junction kept 7 bases outside the gene matches. This CDR3 has 14 amino acids. Germline CDR1 MDHEN, CDR2 SYDVKM. Here the CDR3 DNA reads TGTGCCAGCAAGGGGATAGCGGGGGTCTACGAGCAGTACTTC. This gives the protein CASKGIAGVYEQYF.

This clone appeared once. The rearrangement links TRBV15 to TRBJ2-3; D gene uncertain. V lost 3 bases and J 3 bases, leaving 13 bases between the germline ends. CDR3 length: 15 residues. CDR1 is LNHNV, CDR2 YYDKDF, per germline (reference sequence). CDR3 bases: TGTGCCACCAGCAGGGCATCGTGGCTGACAGATACGCAGTATTTT. It codes for CATSRASWLTDTQYF.

J is TRBJ2-1 and V is TRBV9; 8 bases are a match to TRBD2. The germline V gene has CDR1 SGDLS and CDR2 YYNGEE. This CDR3 is built from 16 residues. Trimming at V came to 4 bases and at J to 0 bases, leaving 6 bases not matched to a gene. CDR3 region: CASSPLAGSSYNEQFF. CDR3 bases: TGTGCCAGCAGCCCGTTAGCGGGAAGCTCCTACAATGAGCAGTTCTTC.

This clone was recorded only once. The chain carries TRBV4-2 and TRBJ2-3; TRBD2 might be the D (6 bases). This CDR3 comprises 16 residues. Per germline, CDR1 LGHNA and CDR2 YNFKEQ. V was trimmed by 0 bases and J by 4 bases, leaving 14 bases between them. The CDR3 DNA reads TGTGCCAGCAGCCAAGATCGGGGGTCTCGCCCAGATACGCAGTATTTT. Its translation: CASSQDRGSRPDTQYF.

The DNA of the CDR3 is TGCGCCAGCAGCCAAGTTGGGGGGGCGCTTGGCTACACCTTC. As protein: CASSQVGGALGYTF. This sequence joins TRBV4-1 and TRBJ1-2; tentative D call: TRBD1 (6 bases). This CDR3 spans 14 amino acids. Trimming removed 1 base from V and 7 bases from J, with 13 bases in between. From germline, CDR1 is MGHRA and CDR2 YSYEKL.

V and J are TRBV7-9 and TRBJ1-6; 10 nucleotides agree with TRBD1. With V trimmed by 1 base and J by 10 bases, 4 bases remained unmatched. The CDR3 has 15 residues. Germline CDR1 is SEHNR and CDR2 is FQNEAQ (reference sequence). CDR3 region: CASSLGDRGKSPLHF. The CDR3 nucleotides read TGTGCCAGCAGCTTAGGGGACAGGGGAAAATCACCCCTCCACTTT.

This clone was found a few times. The J gene is TRBJ1-1, the V gene TRBV6-5, with D uncertain. The CDR3 contains 16 residues. V was shortened by 0 bases and J by 1 base, with 12 bases between the two germline ends. Germline-derived CDR1 and CDR2 are MNHEY and SVGAGI. CDR3 nucleotides: TGTGCCAGCAGTTACTCAATTCTGGCGGGGAACACTGAAGCTTTCTTT. Translation: CASSYSILAGNTEAFF.